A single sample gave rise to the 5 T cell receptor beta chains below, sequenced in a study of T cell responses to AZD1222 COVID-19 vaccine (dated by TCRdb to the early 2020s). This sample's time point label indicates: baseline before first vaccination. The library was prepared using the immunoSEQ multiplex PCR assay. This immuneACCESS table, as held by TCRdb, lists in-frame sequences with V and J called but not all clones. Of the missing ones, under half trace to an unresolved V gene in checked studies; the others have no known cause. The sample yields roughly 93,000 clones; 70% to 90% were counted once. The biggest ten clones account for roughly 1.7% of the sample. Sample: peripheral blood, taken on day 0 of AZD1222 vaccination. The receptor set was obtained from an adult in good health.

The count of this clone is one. The CDR3 protein is CATSSAVEAGELFF. The DNA for the CDR3 is TGTGCCACCAGCAGTGCTGTCGAGGCCGGGGAGCTGTTTTTT. The gene calls are TRBV15 and TRBJ2-2; unclear D gene. The germline V gene has CDR1 LNHNV and CDR2 YYDKDF (reference sequence). The CDR3 has 14 amino acids. The V end lost 3 bases, the J end lost 6 bases, and 11 bases lay between the germline ends.

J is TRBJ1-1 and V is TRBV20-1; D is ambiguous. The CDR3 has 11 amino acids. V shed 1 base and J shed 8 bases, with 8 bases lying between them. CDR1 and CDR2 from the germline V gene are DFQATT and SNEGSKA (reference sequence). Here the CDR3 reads CSARVGREAFF. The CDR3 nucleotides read TGCAGTGCTAGAGTTGGGCGCGAAGCTTTCTTT.

The CDR3 DNA reads TGTGCCAGCAGAGACAGGGATGACACTGAAGCTTTCTTT. Translated, it gives CASRDRDDTEAFF. The genes are TRBV12-3 or TRBV12-4 and TRBJ1-1, with 7 nucleotides matching TRBD1. V lost 6 bases to trimming and J lost 3 bases; unmatched junction nucleotides: 4. This CDR3 has 13 residues.

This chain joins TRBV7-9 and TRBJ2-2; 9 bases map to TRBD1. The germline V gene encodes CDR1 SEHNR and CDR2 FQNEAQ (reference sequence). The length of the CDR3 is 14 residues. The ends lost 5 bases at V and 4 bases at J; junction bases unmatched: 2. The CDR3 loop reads CASSPTGGTGELFF. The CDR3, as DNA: TGTGCCAGCAGCCCGACAGGGGGCACCGGGGAGCTGTTTTTT. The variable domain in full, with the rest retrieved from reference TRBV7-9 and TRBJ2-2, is DTGVSQNPRHKITKRGQNVTFRCDPISEHNRLYWYRQTLGQGPEFLTYFQNEAQLEKSRLLSDRFSAERPKGSFSTLEIQRTEQGDSAMYLCASSPTGGTGELFFGEGSRLTVL.

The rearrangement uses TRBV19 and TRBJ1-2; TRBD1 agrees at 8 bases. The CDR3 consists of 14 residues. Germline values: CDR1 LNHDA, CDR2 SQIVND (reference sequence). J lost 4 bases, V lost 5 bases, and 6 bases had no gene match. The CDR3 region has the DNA TGTGCCAGTAGTTCACAGGGGGAAGGCTATGGCTACACCTTC. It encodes CASSSQGEGYGYTF.